The 9 T cell receptor beta chains presented below share a single source sample, sequenced in a study of vaccination and CD4 T cells after COVID-19. Treatment specified: approximately 9-day PBMC culture with coronavirus spike peptide pools or control peptides (ViraFEST assay). Gathering of the CD4+ T cells, from the unexposed donor, took place before the COVID-19 pandemic (2011-2018). At the Johns Hopkins FTIC core, DNA taken from cultured CD4+ T cells was sequenced by way of the Oncomine TCR Beta short-read assay. TCRdb reanalysed the PCR reads using MiXCR and keeps one entry per CDR3 protein. There are thousands of distinct CDR3 sequences in the sample; about 24% occur only once, and about 30% lies in the top ten. No antigen is known for these receptors. The source material was CD4+ T cells from blood, cultured in vitro. Receptors were obtained from a human donor in good health.

This clonotype was seen a single time. The V and J genes are TRBV6-1 and TRBJ1-2; no definite D call. Germline-derived CDR1 and CDR2 are MNHNS and SASEGT. V was shortened by 6 bases and J by 3 bases, with 23 bases between the two germline ends. This CDR3 comprises 17 residues. For the CDR3, the DNA is TGTGCCAGCAGGTATGGTTGGTCAGCCTCCGAATACTATGGCTACACCTTC. Protein sequence: CASRYGWSASEYYGYTF.

This chain connects TRBV10-2 to TRBJ2-3; 8 bases fit TRBD2. The CDR3 is made up of 14 amino acids. Trimming at V came to 6 bases and at J to 1 base, leaving 3 bases not matched to a gene. Looked up from germline, CDR1 is WSHSY and CDR2 is SAAADI. CDR3 protein: CASSPGGRTDTQYF. The DNA of the CDR3 is TGCGCCAGCAGCCCGGGGGGGCGCACAGATACGCAGTATTTT.

This clonotype came up a few times. Relative to the germline gene, one junction end is altered; a read error may explain this. The chain's CDR3 is CASRESGQGNQPQHF. The CDR3 coding sequence is TGTGCCAGCAGAGAATCGGGACAGGGCAATCAGCCCCAGCATTTT. The chain carries TRBV25-1 and TRBJ1-5; 8 nucleotides line up with TRBD1. The V gene's germline CDR1 is MGHDK and CDR2 SYGVNS. This CDR3 has 15 residues.

This clonotype has a handful of counts. The V and J genes are TRBV20-1 and TRBJ1-6; 12 bases fit TRBD1. With 3 bases clipped from V and 9 bases from J, the junction kept 0 bases outside the gene matches. Looked up from germline, CDR1 is DFQATT and CDR2 is SNEGSKA (reference sequence). The CDR3 covers 13 residues. This CDR3 reads CSARGQGASPLHF. The CDR3 coding sequence is TGCAGTGCTAGGGGACAGGGGGCTTCACCCCTCCACTTT.

CDR3 sequence: CASSHTAGDYGYTF. DNA for the CDR3: TGTGCCAGTAGCCATACAGCAGGGGACTATGGCTACACCTTC. This sequence joins TRBV19 and TRBJ1-2; D may be TRBD1 (6 bases). V was clipped by 6 bases and J by 3 bases, with 14 bases between them. The CDR3 covers 14 residues. Per germline, CDR1 LNHDA and CDR2 SQIVND (reference sequence).

This clonotype was counted a few times. The V call is TRBV19, the J call TRBJ1-5; weak D call: TRBD1 (5 bases). The CDR3 covers 14 residues. CDR1 and CDR2 (germline): LNHDA, SQIVND (reference sequence). Trimming removed 5 bases from V and 0 bases from J, with 8 bases in between. CDR3 loop: CASSADSSNQPQHF. The CDR3 region has the DNA TGTGCCAGTAGTGCTGACAGTAGCAATCAGCCCCAGCATTTT.

The J gene is TRBJ2-1, the V gene TRBV7-9, with D possibly being TRBD1 (6 bases). CDR3 length: 16 amino acids. Germline CDR1 reads SEHNR; CDR2 reads FQNEAQ (reference sequence). Trimming stripped 1 base from V and 6 bases from J, with 16 bases between. Here the CDR3 DNA reads TGTGCCAGCAGCTTAGTGGGGTCGATCAGGGGCAATGAGCAGTTCTTC. It is translated as CASSLVGSIRGNEQFF.

The chain employs TRBV19 and TRBJ2-1; D ambiguous. The CDR3 runs 13 residues. Germline V gene sequence: CDR1 LNHDA, CDR2 SQIVND (reference sequence). V was shortened by 5 bases and J by 8 bases, with 13 bases between the two germline ends. Here the CDR3 reads CASSQNRNDEQFF. CDR3 bases: TGTGCCAGTAGTCAGAACCGAAACGATGAGCAGTTCTTC.

The table lists this clonotype with a few counts. The CDR3: CASSLDGSIDGYTF. The CDR3 DNA sequence: TGTGCCAGCAGCTTAGATGGGTCAATTGATGGCTACACCTTC. The V and J genes are TRBV7-2 and TRBJ1-2; D is uncertain. Germline V gene lookup returns CDR1 SGHTA and CDR2 FQGNSA. V dropped 1 base and J dropped 6 bases, with 12 bases sitting between them. This CDR3 comprises 14 residues.